A selection of T cell receptor beta chains follows, all from one sample in a study of blood T cell repertoires in COVID-19. Here immunoSEQ multiplex PCR was the method, and the copy in TCRdb shows in-frame clones only, minus some. The sample consists of 250,000 to 300,000 clones, roughly 88% of them appearing once. The sequenced material came from PBMCs or T cells enriched from blood (not recorded which). Receptor source: a woman aged 45-60 years who had recovered from COVID-19. Each CDR3 is given with its conserved first and last residue. Each record gives: CDR3 length, V gene, CDR3 protein.

14 | TRBV10-3 | CAISENSRNYGYTF
16 | TRBV3-1/TRBV3-2 | CASSQEYGTGNSPLHF
16 | TRBV5-1 | CASSLVSGTGSAEQFF
15 | TRBV6-5 | CASSPPGTGGGGYTF
13 | TRBV7-8 | CASSLARGNTIYF
15 | TRBV5-1 | CASSGPGLPNNEQFF
16 | TRBV14 | CASRHSGTSGLNEQFF
11 | TRBV20-1 | CSAEGNYGYTF
17 | TRBV7-6 | CASSLASGRAPQETQYF
11 | TRBV7-9 | CASSSRGGAFF
18 | TRBV7-2 | CASSLERCWGPRGCEQYF
15 | TRBV7-2 | CASSLRDRSPDTQYF
15 | TRBV14 | CASSQSRASNYGYTF
18 | TRBV24-1 | CATSGRASGRYSYNEQFF
14 | TRBV5-1 | CASSLAQSTDTQYF
14 | TRBV4-1 | CASSEGARTGELFF
15 | TRBV19 | CASSIFDSLGTEAFF
14 | TRBV7-7 | CASSLDDGSGEQFF
13 | TRBV6-5 | CASETGGHEKLFF
14 | TRBV28 | CASRPGLTNNEQFF
16 | TRBV27 | CASSWGLAGGRDTQYF
15 | TRBV4-1 | CASSQDQAGYYEQYF
13 | TRBV28 | CASGVRGSPEAFF
16 | TRBV11-3 | CASSFPLEGVPYEQYF
15 | TRBV5-1 | CASSLMGQRSTEAFF
16 | TRBV5-1 | CASSFRTSGRSDTQYF
20 | TRBV24-1 | CATSDLKGTSGSGSTDTQYF
13 | TRBV4-1 | CASSRDRLNEQFF
14 | TRBV7-6 | CASSLVPQSYEQYF
15 | TRBV28 | CASMRRTGANYGYTF
16 | TRBV18 | CASSPDTLGGGYGYTF
16 | TRBV7-2 | CASSSSGTRSLSEQYF
13 | TRBV5-6 | CASSLTGPYEQYF